The entry that follows covers one T cell receptor (beta chain) sequence. Its matching antigen is unknown. The data derive from a study of PD-L1 blockade in urothelial cancer. Study-level information: Atezolizumab at 1,200 mg intravenously every 3 weeks was started by patients in 2014. Findings of the study overall: Sub-median blood TCR clonality before treatment predicted longer survival.

Germline lookup yields CDR1 SGHRS and CDR2 YFSETQ. V gave up 1 base and J gave up 5 bases; unmatched junction bases: 6. The CDR3 loop spans 16 amino acids. Noted time point: pretreatment peripheral blood. Per-patient samples, pretreatment and on-treatment, numbered 1 to 8. Produced via immunoSEQ multiplex PCR; TCRdb's table is partial and in-frame only. This sample has around 100,000 clones, with around nine tenths found just once. The V and J genes are TRBV5-1 and TRBJ2-2; 9 nucleotides line up with TRBD1. The TCR sequence derives from a man in his fifties or sixties with urothelial cancer. Source: PBMCs, taken around atezolizumab (anti-PD-L1) treatment. CDR3 nucleotides: TGCGCCAGCAGCTTGTTAGGACAGGGGACGACCGGGGAGCTGTTTTTT. Its protein product is CASSLLGQGTTGELFF. Using reference TRBV5-1 and TRBJ2-2 for the parts outside the CDR3, the full variable domain is KAGVTQTPRYLIKTRGQQVTLSCSPISGHRSVSWYQQTPGQGLQFLFEYFSETQRNKGNFPGRFSGRQFSNSRSEMNVSTLELGDSALYLCASSLLGQGTTGELFFGEGSRLTVL.